These T cell receptor beta chains were read from a single sample in a study of OX40 agonist ivuxolimab in advanced cancers. This table comes from immunoSEQ multiplex PCR, and its TCRdb copy is limited to in-frame clones, with some not included. The sample yields tens of thousands of clones, around 87% seen once. This material consisted of CD4+ or CD8+ T cells sorted from blood, taken in a trial of the OX40 agonist ivuxolimab. The receptors here all came from an adult with an advanced solid tumor such as melanoma, head and neck, liver or kidney cancer. The CDR3 runs from the conserved cysteine through the conserved F or W. D genes are given only for firm matches. Only part of the rows carry a size: once, few, many, or a class if the clone is expanded.

J gene,clone size,D gene,CDR3 length,V gene,CDR3 protein,CDR3 DNA
TRBJ2-2,.,TRBD2,19,TRBV7-3,CASSLTSGLAGRNTGELFF,TGTGCCAGCAGCTTAACCTCGGGACTAGCGGGACGGAACACCGGGGAGCTGTTTTTT
TRBJ2-1,.,TRBD1,14,TRBV29-1,CSAGETGGWNEQFF,TGCAGCGCGGGGGAGACAGGGGGTTGGAATGAGCAGTTCTTC
TRBJ1-1,.,.,17,TRBV7-9,CASSLEGRGRSNTEAFF,TGTGCCAGCAGCTTAGAAGGAAGGGGTAGATCGAACACTGAAGCTTTCTTT
TRBJ2-7,once,.,12,TRBV7-9,CASSLEGPEQYF,TGTGCCAGCAGCTTAGAGGGCCCCGAGCAGTACTTC
TRBJ2-7,.,TRBD2,17,TRBV28,CASSSFWTSGRSYEQYF,TGTGCCAGCAGTTCATTCTGGACTAGCGGGCGCTCCTACGAGCAGTACTTC
TRBJ1-1,.,.,13,TRBV11-2,CAAARGLNTEAFF,TGTGCCGCTGCTCGGGGACTGAACACTGAAGCTTTCTTT
TRBJ1-1,.,TRBD1,16,TRBV28,CASSLVDRGSDTEAFF,TGTGCCAGCAGTTTAGTTGACAGGGGGTCGGACACTGAAGCTTTCTTT
TRBJ1-2,.,.,15,TRBV4-1,CASSQDEVLLNGYTF,TGCGCCAGCAGCCAAGATGAAGTCTTACTGAATGGCTACACCTTC
TRBJ1-5,.,.,13,TRBV30,CAWNSGSNQPQHF,TGTGCCTGGAATTCGGGGTCGAATCAGCCCCAGCATTTT
TRBJ2-7,.,.,12,TRBV5-4,CASSLDRHEQYF,TGTGCCAGCAGCTTGGACAGGCACGAGCAGTACTTC
TRBJ2-5,medium-sized,TRBD2,15,TRBV2,CASVGRERTMETQYF,TGTGCCAGCGTCGGGCGGGAGAGGACAATGGAGACCCAGTACTTC
TRBJ2-1,.,.,11,TRBV18,CASSPSNEQFF,TGTGCCAGCTCACCTTCCAATGAGCAGTTCTTC
TRBJ2-1,.,.,14,TRBV29-1,CSVDRGSLDNEQFF,TGCAGCGTTGATCGGGGGAGCTTAGACAATGAGCAGTTCTTC
TRBJ1-1,.,TRBD1,14,TRBV2,CASSLRTGKTEAFF,TGTGCCAGCAGTTTGAGGACAGGGAAAACTGAAGCTTTCTTT
TRBJ1-4,.,.,15,TRBV5-1,CASSLGQRNNEKLFF,TGCGCCAGCAGCTTAGGACAGCGGAATAATGAAAAACTGTTTTTT
TRBJ2-1,.,.,16,TRBV28,CASSSFLPSSYNEQFF,TGTGCCAGCAGTAGCTTCCTCCCGAGCTCCTACAATGAGCAGTTCTTC
TRBJ2-3,.,TRBD1,16,TRBV5-4,CASSKVGQGSTDTQYF,TGTGCCAGCAGCAAAGTCGGACAGGGGAGCACAGATACGCAGTATTTT
TRBJ1-5,.,TRBD1,18,TRBV19,CASSQPGQGASGNQPQHF,TGTGCCAGTAGCCAACCGGGACAGGGGGCGAGTGGCAATCAGCCCCAGCATTTT
TRBJ2-7,once,.,15,TRBV6-1,CASTNPRQGGYEQYF,TGTGCCAGCACCAACCCTAGGCAGGGGGGCTACGAGCAGTACTTC
TRBJ2-2,.,TRBD1,15,TRBV28,CASSLTRTGTGELFF,TGTGCCAGCAGCTTAACCCGGACAGGAACCGGGGAGCTGTTTTTT
TRBJ2-2,.,.,13,TRBV28,CASSPPYTGELFF,TGTGCCAGCAGTCCTCCTTACACCGGGGAGCTGTTTTTT
TRBJ2-2,.,.,15,TRBV11-2,CASSLVASFSGELFF,TGTGCCAGCAGCTTAGTTGCTAGTTTTTCCGGGGAGCTGTTTTTT